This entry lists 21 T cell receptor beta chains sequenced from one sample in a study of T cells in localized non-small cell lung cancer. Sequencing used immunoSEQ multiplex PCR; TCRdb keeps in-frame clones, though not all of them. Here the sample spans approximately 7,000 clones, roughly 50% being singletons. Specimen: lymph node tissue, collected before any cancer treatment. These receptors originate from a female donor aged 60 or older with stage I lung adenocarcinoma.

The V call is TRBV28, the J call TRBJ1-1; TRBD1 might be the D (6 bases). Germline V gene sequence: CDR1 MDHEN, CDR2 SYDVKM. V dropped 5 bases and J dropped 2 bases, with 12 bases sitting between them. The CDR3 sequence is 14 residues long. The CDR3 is CASSGGTPNTEAFF. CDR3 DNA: TGTGCCAGCAGTGGAGGGACACCTAACACTGAAGCTTTCTTT.

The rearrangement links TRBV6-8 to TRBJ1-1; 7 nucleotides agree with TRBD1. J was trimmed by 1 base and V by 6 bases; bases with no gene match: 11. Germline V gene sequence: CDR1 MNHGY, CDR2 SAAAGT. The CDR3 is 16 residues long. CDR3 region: CASRDRRISENTEAFF. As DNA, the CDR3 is TGTGCCAGCAGGGACAGGAGGATCTCTGAGAACACTGAAGCTTTCTTT.

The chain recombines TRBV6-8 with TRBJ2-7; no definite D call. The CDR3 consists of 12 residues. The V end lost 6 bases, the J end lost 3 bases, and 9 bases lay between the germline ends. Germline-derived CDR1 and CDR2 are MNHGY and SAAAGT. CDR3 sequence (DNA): TGTGCCAGCAGCGGATGGGGCTACGAGCAGTACTTC. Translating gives CASSGWGYEQYF.

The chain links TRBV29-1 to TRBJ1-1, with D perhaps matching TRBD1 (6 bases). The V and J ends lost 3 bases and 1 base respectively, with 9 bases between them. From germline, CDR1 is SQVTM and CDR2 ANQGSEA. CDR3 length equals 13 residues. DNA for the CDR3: TGCAGCGTTGAGGGGGGGGCGAACACTGAAGCTTTCTTT. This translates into CSVEGGANTEAFF. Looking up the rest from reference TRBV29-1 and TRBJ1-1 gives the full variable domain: SAVISQKPSRDICQRGTSLTIQCQVDSQVTMMFWYRQQPGQSLTLIATANQGSEATYESGFVIDKFPISRPNLTFSTLTVSNMSPEDSSIYLCSVEGGANTEAFFGQGTRLTVV.

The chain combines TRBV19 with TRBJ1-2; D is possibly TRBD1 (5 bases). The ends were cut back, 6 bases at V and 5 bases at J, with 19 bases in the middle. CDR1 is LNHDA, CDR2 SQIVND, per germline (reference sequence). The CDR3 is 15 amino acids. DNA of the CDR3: TGTGCCAGTAGCGACAGACGCCTCGGGGTATATGGCTACACCTTC. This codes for CASSDRRLGVYGYTF.

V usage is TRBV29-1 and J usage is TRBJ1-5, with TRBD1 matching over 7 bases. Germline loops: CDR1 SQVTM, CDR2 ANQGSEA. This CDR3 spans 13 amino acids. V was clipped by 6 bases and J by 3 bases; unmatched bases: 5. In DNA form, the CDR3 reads TGCAGCGTAAGGGACAGCGCCAATCAGCCCCAGCATTTT. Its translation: CSVRDSANQPQHF.

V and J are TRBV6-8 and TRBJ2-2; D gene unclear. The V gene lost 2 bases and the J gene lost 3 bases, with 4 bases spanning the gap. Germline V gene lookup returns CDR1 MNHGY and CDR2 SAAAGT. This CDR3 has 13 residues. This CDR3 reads CASSYTDTGELFF. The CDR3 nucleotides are TGTGCCAGCAGTTACACGGACACCGGGGAGCTGTTTTTT.

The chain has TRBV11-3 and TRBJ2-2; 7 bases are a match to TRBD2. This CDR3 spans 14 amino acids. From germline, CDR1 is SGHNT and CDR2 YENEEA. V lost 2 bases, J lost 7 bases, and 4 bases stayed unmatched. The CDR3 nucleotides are TGTGCCAGCAGCTTATTCGGGAGGAGCGGGGAGCTGTTTTTT. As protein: CASSLFGRSGELFF.

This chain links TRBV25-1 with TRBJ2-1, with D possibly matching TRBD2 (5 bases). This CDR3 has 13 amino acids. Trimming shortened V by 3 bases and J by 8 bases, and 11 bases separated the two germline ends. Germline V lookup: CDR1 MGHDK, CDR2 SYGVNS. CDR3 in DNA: TGTGCCAGCAGTGATCCTCCGGGGTATGAGCAGTTCTTC. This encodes CASSDPPGYEQFF.

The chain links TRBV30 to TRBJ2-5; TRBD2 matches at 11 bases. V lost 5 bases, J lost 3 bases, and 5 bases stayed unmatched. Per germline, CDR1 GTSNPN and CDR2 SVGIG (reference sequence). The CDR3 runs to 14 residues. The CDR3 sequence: CAWEPSGRKETQYF. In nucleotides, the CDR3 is TGTGCCTGGGAGCCTAGCGGGAGGAAAGAGACCCAGTACTTC. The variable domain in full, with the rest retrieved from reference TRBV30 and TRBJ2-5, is SQTIHQWPATLVQPVGSPLSLECTVEGTSNPNLYWYRQAAGRGLQLLFYSVGIGQISSEVPQNLSASRPQDRQFILSSKKLLLSDSGFYLCAWEPSGRKETQYFGPGTRLLVL.

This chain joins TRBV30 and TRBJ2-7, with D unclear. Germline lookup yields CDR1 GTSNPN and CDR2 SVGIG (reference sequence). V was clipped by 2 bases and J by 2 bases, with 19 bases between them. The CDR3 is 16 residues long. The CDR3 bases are TGTGCCTGGAGTCCTCAGCGACCCCTGACCACCTACGAGCAGTACTTC. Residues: CAWSPQRPLTTYEQYF.

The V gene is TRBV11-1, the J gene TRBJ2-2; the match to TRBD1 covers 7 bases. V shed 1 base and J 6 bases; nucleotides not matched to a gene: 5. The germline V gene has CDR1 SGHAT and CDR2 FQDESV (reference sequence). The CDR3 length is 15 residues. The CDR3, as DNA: TGTGCCAGCAGCTTAGAGGGGGCAATAGCCGGGGAGCTGTTTTTT. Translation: CASSLEGAIAGELFF.

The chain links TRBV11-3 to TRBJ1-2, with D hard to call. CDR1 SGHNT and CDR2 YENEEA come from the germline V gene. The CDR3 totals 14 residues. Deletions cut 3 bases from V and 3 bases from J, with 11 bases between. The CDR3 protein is CASSLKDAYYGYTF. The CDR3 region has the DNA TGTGCCAGCAGCTTGAAGGACGCCTACTATGGCTACACCTTC. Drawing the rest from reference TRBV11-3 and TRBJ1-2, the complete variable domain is EAGVVQSPRYKIIEKKQPVAFWCNPISGHNTLYWYLQNLGQGPELLIRYENEEAVDDSQLPKDRFSAERLKGVDSTLKIQPAELGDSAVYLCASSLKDAYYGYTFGSGTRLTVV.

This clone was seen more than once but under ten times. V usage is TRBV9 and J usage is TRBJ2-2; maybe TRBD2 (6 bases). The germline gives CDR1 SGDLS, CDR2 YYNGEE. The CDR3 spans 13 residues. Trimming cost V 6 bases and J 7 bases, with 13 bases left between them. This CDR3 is CASKFSRDGELFF. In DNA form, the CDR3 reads TGTGCCAGCAAATTTTCGCGGGACGGGGAGCTGTTTTTT.

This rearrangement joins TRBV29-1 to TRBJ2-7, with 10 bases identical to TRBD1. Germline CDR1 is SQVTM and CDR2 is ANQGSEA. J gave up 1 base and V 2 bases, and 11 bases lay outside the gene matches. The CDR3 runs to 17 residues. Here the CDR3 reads CSVEKSGDRGGSYEQYF. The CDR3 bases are TGCAGCGTTGAAAAGTCGGGGGACAGGGGAGGGTCCTACGAGCAGTACTTC.

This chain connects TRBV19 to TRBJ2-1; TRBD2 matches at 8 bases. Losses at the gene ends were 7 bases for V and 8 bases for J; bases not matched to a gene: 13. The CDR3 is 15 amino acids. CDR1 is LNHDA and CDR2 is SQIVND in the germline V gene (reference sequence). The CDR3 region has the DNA TGTGCCAGTAAAGAGTCCGGACTAGCAGGCGATGAGCAGTTCTTC. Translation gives CASKESGLAGDEQFF.

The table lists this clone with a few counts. CDR3 protein: CASSPSWDSTEKLFF. The CDR3 DNA reads as TGTGCCAGCAGCCCTTCCTGGGACAGTACTGAAAAACTGTTTTTT. The chain uses TRBV11-3 and TRBJ1-4; 7 bases align to TRBD1. The CDR3 has 15 residues. Per the germline V gene, CDR1 is SGHNT and CDR2 is YENEEA. Unmatched junction bases numbered 10, after V lost 5 bases and J lost 7 bases. The variable domain in full, completed from reference TRBV11-3 and TRBJ1-4, reads EAGVVQSPRYKIIEKKQPVAFWCNPISGHNTLYWYLQNLGQGPELLIRYENEEAVDDSQLPKDRFSAERLKGVDSTLKIQPAELGDSAVYLCASSPSWDSTEKLFFGSGTQLSVL.

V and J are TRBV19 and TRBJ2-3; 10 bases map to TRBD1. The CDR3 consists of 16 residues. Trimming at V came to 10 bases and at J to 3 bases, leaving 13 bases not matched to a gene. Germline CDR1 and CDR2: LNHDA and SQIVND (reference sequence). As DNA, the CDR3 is TGTGCCACCCAGGAATATGGGACAGGGGCTACAGATACGCAGTATTTT. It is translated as CATQEYGTGATDTQYF.

The CDR3 is CATIPPSGSLSEQYF. The CDR3 DNA follows: TGTGCCACGATACCCCCTAGCGGGAGTTTGAGCGAGCAGTACTTC. The chain uses TRBV28 and TRBJ2-7, with TRBD2 matching 10 bases. Germline V gene sequence: CDR1 MDHEN, CDR2 SYDVKM. The CDR3 loop spans 15 amino acids. V was pared by 10 bases and J by 6 bases, with 15 bases of the junction left unmatched.

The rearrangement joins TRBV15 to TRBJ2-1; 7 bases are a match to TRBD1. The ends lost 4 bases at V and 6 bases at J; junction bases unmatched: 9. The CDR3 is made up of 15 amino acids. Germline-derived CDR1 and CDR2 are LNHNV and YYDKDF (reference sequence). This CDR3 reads CATSKEGGRGNEQFF. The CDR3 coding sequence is TGTGCCACCAGCAAAGAAGGGGGCCGGGGCAATGAGCAGTTCTTC.

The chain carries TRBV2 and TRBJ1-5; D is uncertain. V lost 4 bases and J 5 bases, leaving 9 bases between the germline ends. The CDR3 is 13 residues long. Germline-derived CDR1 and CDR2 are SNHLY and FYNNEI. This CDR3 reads CASSGMKDQPQHF. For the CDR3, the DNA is TGTGCCAGCAGTGGGATGAAAGATCAGCCCCAGCATTTT.